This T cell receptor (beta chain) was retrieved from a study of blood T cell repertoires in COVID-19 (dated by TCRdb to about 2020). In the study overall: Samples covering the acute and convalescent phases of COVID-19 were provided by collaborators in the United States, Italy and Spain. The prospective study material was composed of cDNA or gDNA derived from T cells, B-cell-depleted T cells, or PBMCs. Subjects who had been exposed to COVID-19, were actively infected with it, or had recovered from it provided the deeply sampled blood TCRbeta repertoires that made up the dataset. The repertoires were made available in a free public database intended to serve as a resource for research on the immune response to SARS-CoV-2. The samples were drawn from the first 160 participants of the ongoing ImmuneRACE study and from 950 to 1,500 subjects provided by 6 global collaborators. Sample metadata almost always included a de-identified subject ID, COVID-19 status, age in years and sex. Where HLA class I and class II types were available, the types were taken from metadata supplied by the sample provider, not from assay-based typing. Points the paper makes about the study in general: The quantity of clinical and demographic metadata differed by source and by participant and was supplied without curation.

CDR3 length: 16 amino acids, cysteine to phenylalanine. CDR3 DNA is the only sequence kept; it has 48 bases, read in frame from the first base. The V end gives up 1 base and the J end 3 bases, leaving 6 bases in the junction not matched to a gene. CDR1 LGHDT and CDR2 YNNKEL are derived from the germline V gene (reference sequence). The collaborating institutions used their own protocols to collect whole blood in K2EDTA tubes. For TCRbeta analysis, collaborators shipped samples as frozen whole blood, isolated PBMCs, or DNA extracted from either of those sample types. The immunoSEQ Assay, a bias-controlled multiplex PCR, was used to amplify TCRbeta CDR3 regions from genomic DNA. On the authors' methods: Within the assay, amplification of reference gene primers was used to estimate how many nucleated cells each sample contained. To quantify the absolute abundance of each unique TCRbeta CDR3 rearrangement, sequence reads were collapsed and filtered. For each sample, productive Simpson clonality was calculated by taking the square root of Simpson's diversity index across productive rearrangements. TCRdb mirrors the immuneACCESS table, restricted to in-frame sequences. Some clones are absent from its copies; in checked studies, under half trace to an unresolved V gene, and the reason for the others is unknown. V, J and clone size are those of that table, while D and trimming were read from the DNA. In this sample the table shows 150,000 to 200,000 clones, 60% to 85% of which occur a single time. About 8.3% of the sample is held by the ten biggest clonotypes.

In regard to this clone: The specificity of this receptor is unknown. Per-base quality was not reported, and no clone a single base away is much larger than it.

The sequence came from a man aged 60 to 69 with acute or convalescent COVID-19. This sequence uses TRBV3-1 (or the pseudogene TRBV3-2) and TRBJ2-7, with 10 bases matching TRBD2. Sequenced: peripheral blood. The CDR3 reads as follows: CASSQGSAGGNYEQYF. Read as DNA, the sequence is TGTGCCAGCAGCCAAGGATCAGCGGGGGGGAACTACGAGCAGTACTTC.